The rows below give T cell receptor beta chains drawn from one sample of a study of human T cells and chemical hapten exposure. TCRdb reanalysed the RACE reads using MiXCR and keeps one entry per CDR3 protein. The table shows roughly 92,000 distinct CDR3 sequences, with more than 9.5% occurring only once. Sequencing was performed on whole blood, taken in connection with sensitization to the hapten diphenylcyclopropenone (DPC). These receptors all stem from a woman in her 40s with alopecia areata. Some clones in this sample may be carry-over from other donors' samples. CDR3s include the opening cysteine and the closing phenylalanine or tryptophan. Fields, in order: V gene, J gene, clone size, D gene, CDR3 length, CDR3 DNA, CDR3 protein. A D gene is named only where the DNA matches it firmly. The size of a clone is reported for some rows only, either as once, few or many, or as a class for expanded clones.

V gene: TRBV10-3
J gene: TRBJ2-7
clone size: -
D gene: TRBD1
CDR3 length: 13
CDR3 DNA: TGTGCCATCACCGGACAGGGCATCTACGAGCAGTACTTC
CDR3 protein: CAITGQGIYEQYF

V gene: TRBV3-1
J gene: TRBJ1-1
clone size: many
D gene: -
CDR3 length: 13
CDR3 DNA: TGTGCCAGCAGCCAGTCCCAGGCCACTGAAGCTTTCTTT
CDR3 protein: CASSQSQATEAFF

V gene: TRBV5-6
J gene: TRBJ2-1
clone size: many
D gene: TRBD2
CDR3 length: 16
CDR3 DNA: TGTGCCAGCAGTCTTAGCGGGAGGGTGTTCTACAATGAGCAGTTCTTC
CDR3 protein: CASSLSGRVFYNEQFF

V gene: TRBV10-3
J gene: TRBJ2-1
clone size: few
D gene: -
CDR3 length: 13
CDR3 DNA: TGTGCCATCGGACGTCTAGCGTCAGATAAGCAGTTCTTC
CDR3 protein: CAIGRLASDKQFF

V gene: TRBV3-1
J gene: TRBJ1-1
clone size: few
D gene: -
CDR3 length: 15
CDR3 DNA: TGTGCCAGCAGCCAAGGAGAGGGAGGAGAGACTGAAGCTTTCTTT
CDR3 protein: CASSQGEGGETEAFF

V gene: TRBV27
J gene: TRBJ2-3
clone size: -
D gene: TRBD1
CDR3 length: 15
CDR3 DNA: TGTGCCAGCAGTTTCGGGGACAGGGGGCGCGATACGCAGTATTTT
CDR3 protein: CASSFGDRGRDTQYF

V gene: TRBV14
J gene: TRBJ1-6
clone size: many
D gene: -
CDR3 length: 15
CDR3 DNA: TGTGCCAGCAGCCAAGAGGCAGGGCGTAATTCACCCCTCCACTTT
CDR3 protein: CASSQEAGRNSPLHF

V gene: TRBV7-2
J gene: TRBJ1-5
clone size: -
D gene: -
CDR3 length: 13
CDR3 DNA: TGTGCCAGCAGTTCCTATAGCAATCAGCCCCAGCATTTT
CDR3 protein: CASSSYSNQPQHF

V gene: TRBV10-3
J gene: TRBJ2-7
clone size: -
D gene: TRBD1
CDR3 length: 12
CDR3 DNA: TGTGCCATCAGTGAGACAGGGGACGAGCAGTACTTC
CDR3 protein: CAISETGDEQYF

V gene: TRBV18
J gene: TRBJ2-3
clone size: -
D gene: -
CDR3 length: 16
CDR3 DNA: TGTGCCAGCTCACCACCACAGGGAAGGGCGGCAGATACGCAGTATTTT
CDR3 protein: CASSPPQGRAADTQYF

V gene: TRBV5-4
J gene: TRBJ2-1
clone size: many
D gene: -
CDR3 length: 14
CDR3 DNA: TGTGCCAGCAGCTTGGGCGGCTACTACAATGAGCAGTTCTTC
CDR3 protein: CASSLGGYYNEQFF

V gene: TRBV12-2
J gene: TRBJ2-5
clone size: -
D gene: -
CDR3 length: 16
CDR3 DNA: TGTGCAAGTCGCCACCCCAGGGGTCTCCCCCCATCAGAGCAGTACTTC
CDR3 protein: CASRHPRGLPPSEQYF

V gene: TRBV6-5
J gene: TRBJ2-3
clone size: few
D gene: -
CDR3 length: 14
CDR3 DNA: TGTGCCAGCAGTTCATCAGCTAGCACAGATACGCAGTATTTT
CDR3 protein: CASSSSASTDTQYF

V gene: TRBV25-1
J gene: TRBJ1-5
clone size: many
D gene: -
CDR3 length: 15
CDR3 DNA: TGTGCCAGCAGTCCCCCCGGCAACGACAATCAGCCCCAGCATTTT
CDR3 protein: CASSPPGNDNQPQHF

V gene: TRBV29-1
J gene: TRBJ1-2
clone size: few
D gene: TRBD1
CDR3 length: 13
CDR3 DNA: TGCAGCGTAGGCGACAGGGGAGACTATGGCTACACCTTC
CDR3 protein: CSVGDRGDYGYTF

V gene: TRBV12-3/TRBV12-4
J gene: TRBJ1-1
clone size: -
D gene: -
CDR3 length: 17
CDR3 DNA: TGTGCCAGCAGTTTAGAGGGCCGAGCCGGGGCCACGGCTGAAGCTTTCTTT
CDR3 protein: CASSLEGRAGATAEAFF

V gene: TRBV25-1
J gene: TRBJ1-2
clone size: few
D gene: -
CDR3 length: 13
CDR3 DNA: TGTGCCAGCGTCGGGGACACGGACTATGGCTACACCTTC
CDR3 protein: CASVGDTDYGYTF

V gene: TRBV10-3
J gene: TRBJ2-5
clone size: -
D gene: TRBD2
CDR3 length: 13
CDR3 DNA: TGTGCCGCGGGACTAGCCGAGGGAGAGACCCAGTACTTC
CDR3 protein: CAAGLAEGETQYF

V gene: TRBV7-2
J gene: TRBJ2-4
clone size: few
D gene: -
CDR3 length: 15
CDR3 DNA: TGTGCCAGCAGCGCCTTCCCCTTGTCCAAAAACATTCAGTACTTC
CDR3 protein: CASSAFPLSKNIQYF

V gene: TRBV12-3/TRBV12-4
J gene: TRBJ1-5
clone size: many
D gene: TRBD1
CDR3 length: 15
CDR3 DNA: TGTGCCAGCAGGGGGCGAGGGACAGGGGCCCAGCCCCAGCATTTT
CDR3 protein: CASRGRGTGAQPQHF

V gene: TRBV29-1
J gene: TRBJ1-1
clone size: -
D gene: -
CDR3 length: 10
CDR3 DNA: TGCAGCGTTTCCAGTGCTGAAGCTTTCTTT
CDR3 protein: CSVSSAEAFF

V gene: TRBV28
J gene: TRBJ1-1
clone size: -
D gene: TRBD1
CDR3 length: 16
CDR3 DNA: TGTGCCAGCAGTCCTTGGGACAGGGGGTCGAGCACTGAAGCTTTCTTT
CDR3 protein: CASSPWDRGSSTEAFF

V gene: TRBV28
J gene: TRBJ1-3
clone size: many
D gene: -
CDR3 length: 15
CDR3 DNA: TGTGCCAGCAGGAGACAACTCGTCTCTGGAAACACCATATATTTT
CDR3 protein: CASRRQLVSGNTIYF

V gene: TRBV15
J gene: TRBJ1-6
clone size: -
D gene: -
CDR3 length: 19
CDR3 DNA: TGTGCCACCAGCAGAGATCGGCGGGCTGGCTTTTCCTATAATTCACCCCTCCACTTT
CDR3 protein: CATSRDRRAGFSYNSPLHF

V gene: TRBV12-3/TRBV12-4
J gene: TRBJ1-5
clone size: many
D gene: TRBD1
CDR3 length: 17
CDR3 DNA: TGTGCCAGCAGTTTAAAGGACAGGGGGTTTAGCAATCAGCCCCAGCATTTT
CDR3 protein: CASSLKDRGFSNQPQHF

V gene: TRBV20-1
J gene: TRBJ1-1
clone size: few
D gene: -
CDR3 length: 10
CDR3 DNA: TGCAGTGCCAGGACAGAGGGGGCTTTCTTT
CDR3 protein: CSARTEGAFF

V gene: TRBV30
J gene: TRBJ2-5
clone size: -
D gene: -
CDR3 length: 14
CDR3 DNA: TGTGCCTGGAGTACTGCGGGCCTTCAAGAGACCCAGTACTTC
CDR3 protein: CAWSTAGLQETQYF

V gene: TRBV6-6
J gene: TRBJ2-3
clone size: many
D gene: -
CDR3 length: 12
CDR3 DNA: TGTGCCAGCAGCGAGCAAGGAGATACGCAGTATTTT
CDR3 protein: CASSEQGDTQYF

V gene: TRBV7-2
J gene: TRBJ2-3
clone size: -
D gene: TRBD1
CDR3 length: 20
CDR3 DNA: TGTGCCAGCAGCCGACCCGGACAGGGGGCGTCTCGGTCCCCCCCCGATACGCAGTATTTT
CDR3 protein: CASSRPGQGASRSPPDTQYF

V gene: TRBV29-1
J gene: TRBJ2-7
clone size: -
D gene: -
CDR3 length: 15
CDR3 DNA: TGCAGCGAGCCACCTCCACGGACGGCATTTTACGAGCAGTACTTC
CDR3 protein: CSEPPPRTAFYEQYF

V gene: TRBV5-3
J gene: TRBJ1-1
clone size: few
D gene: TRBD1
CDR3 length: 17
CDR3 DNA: TGTGCCAGAAGCTGCTATGAATGGGACAGGAGGAACACTGAAGCTTTCTTT
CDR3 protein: CARSCYEWDRRNTEAFF

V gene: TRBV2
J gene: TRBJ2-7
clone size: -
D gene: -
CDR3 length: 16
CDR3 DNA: TGTGCCAGCAGAGACCCCTTGGGAATGCAGACCTACGAGCAGTACTTC
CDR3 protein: CASRDPLGMQTYEQYF

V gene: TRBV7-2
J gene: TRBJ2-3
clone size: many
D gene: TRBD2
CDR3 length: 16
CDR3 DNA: TGTGCCAGCAGCTTACTAGCGGGGGGGGGCACAGATACGCAGTATTTT
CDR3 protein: CASSLLAGGGTDTQYF

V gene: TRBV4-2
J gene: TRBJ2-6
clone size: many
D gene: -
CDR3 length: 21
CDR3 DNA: TGTGCCAGCAGCCAAGATGACAGGCGGCTACAGGTCCACTCTGGGGCCAACGTCCTGACTTTC
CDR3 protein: CASSQDDRRLQVHSGANVLTF

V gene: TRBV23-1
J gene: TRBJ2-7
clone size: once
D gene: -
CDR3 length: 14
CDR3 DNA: TGCGCCAGCAGTCAATGCAGCAGACCCTACGAGCAGTACTTC
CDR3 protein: CASSQCSRPYEQYF

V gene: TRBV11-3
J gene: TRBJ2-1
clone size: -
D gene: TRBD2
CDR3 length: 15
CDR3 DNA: TGTGCCAGCAGCCTCGGGACTAGCGGGAGTAATGAGCAGTTCTTC
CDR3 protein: CASSLGTSGSNEQFF

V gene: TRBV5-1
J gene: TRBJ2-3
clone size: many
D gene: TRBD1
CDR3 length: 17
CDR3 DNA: TGCGCCAGCAGCTTGGGATCGGGCGCAGGGGGCGCAGATACGCAGTATTTT
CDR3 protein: CASSLGSGAGGADTQYF

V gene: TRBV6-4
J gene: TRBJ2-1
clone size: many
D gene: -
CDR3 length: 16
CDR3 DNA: TGTGCCAGCAGTGATAACCAGGGGCTAGCTCCCAATGAGCAGTTCTTC
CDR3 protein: CASSDNQGLAPNEQFF

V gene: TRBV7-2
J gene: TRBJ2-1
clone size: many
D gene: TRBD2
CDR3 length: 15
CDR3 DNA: TGTGCCAGCAGCTCGGGACTAGCGGGAGTCAGTGAGCAGTTCTTC
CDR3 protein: CASSSGLAGVSEQFF

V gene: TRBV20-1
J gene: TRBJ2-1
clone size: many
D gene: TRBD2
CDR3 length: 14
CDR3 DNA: TGCAGTGCCAGGGCCACTAGCGGGAGTCATGAGCAGTTCTTC
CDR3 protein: CSARATSGSHEQFF

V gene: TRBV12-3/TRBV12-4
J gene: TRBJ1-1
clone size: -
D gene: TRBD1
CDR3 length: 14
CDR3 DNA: TGTGCCAGCAGCTCCGGGGACAGGAACACTGAAGCTTTCTTT
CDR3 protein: CASSSGDRNTEAFF

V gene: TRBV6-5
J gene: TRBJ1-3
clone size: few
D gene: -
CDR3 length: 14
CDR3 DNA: TGTGCCAGCAGTTACCCTGGGGCTGAAAACACCATATATTTT
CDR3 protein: CASSYPGAENTIYF

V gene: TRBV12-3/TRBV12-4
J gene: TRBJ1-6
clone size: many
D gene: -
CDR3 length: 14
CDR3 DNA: TGTGCCAGCAGCCCCGGACAGAATAATTCACCCCTCCACTTT
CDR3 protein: CASSPGQNNSPLHF

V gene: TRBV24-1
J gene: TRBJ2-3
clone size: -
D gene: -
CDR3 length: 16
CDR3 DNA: TGTGCCACCAGTGATTTGTGGCGCTTCCCGGGCGATACGCAGTATTTT
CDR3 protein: CATSDLWRFPGDTQYF